The 6 T cell receptor beta chains presented below share a single source sample, sequenced in a study of blood T cell repertoires in COVID-19. Only in-frame clones appear in the TCRdb table, and some are missing; sequencing was by immunoSEQ multiplex PCR. The sample lists roughly 240,000 clones; roughly 80% were seen once. Sequenced input: peripheral blood. The source of these receptors is a man aged 55 to 70 who had recovered from COVID-19.

This chain uses TRBV9 with TRBJ2-1; 11 bases map to TRBD1. Germline CDR1 and CDR2: SGDLS and YYNGEE. V shed 3 bases, J shed 9 bases, and the junction held 8 bases outside the gene matches. The CDR3 totals 15 residues. The CDR3 region has the DNA TGTGCCAGCAGCGCCGGGGACAGGGGGTCAGGTGAGCAGTTCTTC. It translates to CASSAGDRGSGEQFF. The whole variable domain, filled in from reference TRBV9 and TRBJ2-1, reads DSGVTQTPKHLITATGQRVTLRCSPRSGDLSVYWYQQSLDQGLQFLIQYYNGEERAKGNILERFSAQQFPDLHSELNLSSLELGDSALYFCASSAGDRGSGEQFFGPGTRLTVL.

V gene TRBV2 combines with J gene TRBJ2-1, with TRBD2 matching 14 bases. Germline V gene data show CDR1 as SNHLY and CDR2 as FYNNEI. J was trimmed by 0 bases and V by 6 bases; bases with no gene match: 1. The CDR3 has 16 residues. The CDR3 DNA is TGTGCCAGCAGAGGGACTAGCGGGAGCTCCTACAATGAGCAGTTCTTC. It is translated as CASRGTSGSSYNEQFF.

The chain recombines TRBV5-1 with TRBJ2-3, with 7 bases matching TRBD1. The J segment lost 1 base and the V segment lost 4 bases, leaving 6 bases of the junction unmatched. This CDR3 has 15 amino acids. Germline V gene data show CDR1 as SGHRS and CDR2 as YFSETQ. The CDR3 DNA is TGCGCCAGCAGCCCGACAGGGCCGGGCACAGATACGCAGTATTTT. It specifies CASSPTGPGTDTQYF.

This clone was seen more than once but under ten times. J is TRBJ1-6 and V is TRBV3-1 (or the pseudogene TRBV3-2); the D gene is possibly TRBD1 (5 bases). Trimming removed 8 bases at V and 6 bases at J, with 14 bases between. The V gene's germline CDR1 is LGHDT and CDR2 YNNKEL (reference sequence). The CDR3 length is 14 residues. CDR3 DNA sequence: TGTGCCAGCTCTAGGCAGGGTAGTAATTCACCCCTCCACTTT. Protein product: CASSRQGSNSPLHF.

The genes are TRBV18 and TRBJ2-7; D is uncertain. Between the trimmed V and J ends, which lost 4 bases and 0 bases, there was a span of 7 bases. The CDR3 consists of 13 residues. Germline V CDR1 and CDR2: KGHSH, LQKENI. CDR3 residues: CASSLQNSYEQYF. The CDR3 coding sequence is TGTGCCAGCTCACTGCAGAACTCCTACGAGCAGTACTTC.

This chain uses TRBV19 with TRBJ1-5, with a possible D match to TRBD1 (5 bases). Per germline, CDR1 LNHDA and CDR2 SQIVND (reference sequence). The CDR3 runs 15 residues. V was shortened by 4 bases and J by 4 bases, with 14 bases between the two germline ends. This CDR3 reads CASSKPGTLNQPQHF. CDR3 DNA: TGTGCCAGTAGTAAACCCGGGACTCTGAATCAGCCCCAGCATTTT.